This TCR beta chain came from a study of OX40 agonist ivuxolimab in advanced cancers. At the level of the study: Patients were treated with intravenous ivuxolimab, dosed at 0.01 to 10 mg/kg and infused every 2 weeks.

CDR1 and CDR2 from the germline V gene are MNHEY and SVGAGI. The V and J ends lost 2 bases and 5 bases, in that order; junction bases with no gene match: 7. CDR3 size: 16 residues. Note on this clone: Antigen specificity is unknown.

Overall study findings and caveats: Mean expanded clone counts were higher in CD8+ than CD4+ T cells. Antigen specificity of clonally expanded peripheral T cells was not established. Expansion of clones was among the lowest in partial responders at 0.1-3.0 mg/kg.

Produced via immunoSEQ multiplex PCR; TCRdb's table is partial and in-frame only. This sample carries approximately 86,000 clones, approximately 90% of them seen once, and the ten largest clones take 0.33%. J is TRBJ2-2 and V is TRBV6-5; 8 bases align to TRBD1. The sequences come from CD4+ or CD8+ T cells sorted from blood, collected in a trial of the OX40 agonist ivuxolimab. The sequence was collected from an adult with an advanced solid tumor such as melanoma, head and neck, liver or kidney cancer. CDR3: CASSYGAGGRTGELFF. CDR3 nucleotides: TGTGCCAGCAGTTACGGGGCAGGGGGCCGAACCGGGGAGCTGTTTTTT.